The subject of this entry is one T cell receptor beta chain. What it recognizes is unknown. The data originate from a study of monozygotic twins with inflammatory bowel disease. The CDR3 loop spans 15 amino acids. After re-calling the 5' RACE reads, TCRdb lists one entry per CDR3 protein, DNA absent. The sample includes approximately 400,000 distinct CDR3 sequences. Study-level findings and limits: Variability may have been added to patient repertoires by differing immunosuppressive treatments. Diversity of TCRbeta measured by inverse Simpson was lower in IBD patients than in healthy co-twins. Clonotype sharing was lower in IBD patients than healthy twins, most markedly with disease activity.

The sequenced sample was blood. The sequence came from a human donor with ulcerative colitis or Crohn's disease, or a healthy co-twin of an affected twin (not recorded which). The V call is TRBV12-3 or TRBV12-4, the J call TRBJ2-1; TCRdb's assignment of TRBD2 cannot be checked, as there is no DNA. CDR3 protein: CASSPGLAYYNEQFF.